Below are 21 T cell receptor beta chains sequenced from a single sample in a study of blood T cell repertoires in COVID-19. Assay used: immunoSEQ multiplex PCR; TCRdb lists only in-frame clones, some missing. There are about 230,000 clones in the sample; around four fifths occur only once, and approximately 2.6% lies in the top ten. Sample: peripheral blood. These receptors all stem from a woman in her seventies with active or convalescent COVID-19.

The genes are TRBV27 and TRBJ1-1; 9 bases map to TRBD1. V shed 5 bases and J 2 bases; nucleotides not matched to a gene: 9. In germline, CDR1 is MNHEY, CDR2 SMNVEV (reference sequence). This CDR3 has 16 residues. The DNA of the CDR3 is TGTGCCAGCAGTCCAGGGACAGGGTATGAAAACACTGAAGCTTTCTTT. This encodes CASSPGTGYENTEAFF.

This clone has a single count. The chain couples TRBV19 to TRBJ2-3; 9 bases align to TRBD2. The V gene end was trimmed by 2 bases and the J gene end by 5 bases; junction bases not matched to a gene: 5. Germline assignment: CDR1 LNHDA and CDR2 SQIVND (reference sequence). The CDR3 is 15 residues long. Written as DNA, the CDR3 is TGTGCCAGTAGTATATTCGGCGGGAGGGAAGATACGCAGTATTTT. Its translation: CASSIFGGREDTQYF. The full variable domain, in which reference TRBV19 and TRBJ2-3 provide the parts outside the CDR3, is DGGITQSPKYLFRKEGQNVTLSCEQNLNHDAMYWYRQDPGQGLRLIYYSQIVNDFQKGDIAEGYSVSREKKESFPLTVTSAQKNPTAFYLCASSIFGGREDTQYFGPGTRLTVL.

The gene calls are TRBV7-3 and TRBJ2-3, with a weak D call TRBD1 (5 bases). V lost 5 bases, J lost 1 base, and 7 bases lay in between. Germline loops: CDR1 SGHTA, CDR2 FQGTGA. The CDR3 runs 13 residues. In DNA form, the CDR3 reads TGTGCCAGCAGCAGGGGCCGCACAGATACGCAGTATTTT. This codes for CASSRGRTDTQYF.

About this clone itself: The sample holds other DNA sequences that translate to the same CDR3. The chain uses TRBV6-1 and TRBJ1-2, with D perhaps TRBD1 (6 bases). The germline CDR1 and CDR2 sequences are MNHNS and SASEGT. The CDR3 is 14 residues long. V lost 3 bases, J lost 2 bases, and 10 bases lay in between. For the CDR3, the DNA is TGTGCCAGCAGTGAGGGGGGGGCAAACTATGGCTACACCTTC. Its translation: CASSEGGANYGYTF.

This chain connects TRBV9 to TRBJ1-4; maybe TRBD1 (6 bases). Per germline, CDR1 SGDLS and CDR2 YYNGEE. V was pared by 0 bases and J by 3 bases, with 12 bases between. The CDR3 extends over 16 amino acids. CDR3 residues: CASSVAQGKANEKLFF. As DNA, the CDR3 is TGTGCCAGCAGCGTAGCACAGGGAAAAGCTAATGAAAAACTGTTTTTT. Full variable domain (rest looked up from reference TRBV9 and TRBJ1-4): DSGVTQTPKHLITATGQRVTLRCSPRSGDLSVYWYQQSLDQGLQFLIQYYNGEERAKGNILERFSAQQFPDLHSELNLSSLELGDSALYFCASSVAQGKANEKLFFGSGTQLSVL.

The J gene is TRBJ1-2, the V gene TRBV6-5; 8 nucleotides match TRBD1. Germline V gene sequence: CDR1 MNHEY, CDR2 SVGAGI. V dropped 4 bases and J dropped 5; count of bases not matched to a gene: 9. CDR3 length: 15 residues. The DNA of the CDR3 is TGTGCCAGCAGTTTCGCCCAGGGGGCCGGGTATGGCTACACCTTC. Protein: CASSFAQGAGYGYTF.

The V and J genes are TRBV10-2 and TRBJ1-5; 7 nucleotides match TRBD1. This CDR3 comprises 12 residues. V shed 5 bases and J 7 bases; nucleotides not matched to a gene: 2. CDR1 and CDR2 (germline): WSHSY, SAAADI. CDR3 residues: CASSPDRQPQHF. The CDR3 bases are TGCGCCAGCAGTCCGGACAGGCAGCCCCAGCATTTT.

V and J are TRBV2 and TRBJ2-2; D is possibly TRBD2 (6 bases). The germline V and J ends were trimmed by 6 bases and 1 base, with 12 bases remaining between them. This CDR3 has 15 residues. Germline loops: CDR1 SNHLY, CDR2 FYNNEI. In nucleotides, the CDR3 is TGTGCCAGCAGGGTCGGGACTGGGAACACCGGGGAGCTGTTTTTT. Translating gives CASRVGTGNTGELFF. Filled out from reference TRBV2 and TRBJ2-2, the complete variable domain reads EPEVTQTPSHQVTQMGQEVILRCVPISNHLYFYWYRQILGQKVEFLVSFYNNEISEKSEIFDDQFSVERPDGSNFTLKIRSTKLEDSAMYFCASRVGTGNTGELFFGEGSRLTVL.

This chain links TRBV18 with TRBJ1-3, with 11 positions matching TRBD1. The germline V gene has CDR1 KGHSH and CDR2 LQKENI. The CDR3 extends over 14 amino acids. J was trimmed by 4 bases and V by 8 bases; bases with no gene match: 4. The CDR3 is CASQDRGQGNTIYF. In DNA form, the CDR3 reads TGTGCCAGCCAGGACAGGGGGCAAGGAAACACCATATATTTT.

The chain joins TRBV19 to TRBJ1-1; 10 nucleotides line up with TRBD1. V shed 1 base and J 3 bases; nucleotides not matched to a gene: 11. The CDR3 is 18 amino acids. Germline V gene sequence: CDR1 LNHDA, CDR2 SQIVND (reference sequence). This chain's CDR3 is CASSIVFMGQGRDTEAFF. The CDR3 DNA reads TGTGCCAGTAGTATAGTTTTTATGGGACAGGGGAGGGACACTGAAGCTTTCTTT.

This rearrangement joins TRBV28 to TRBJ1-5; D possibly corresponds to TRBD1 (5 bases). The CDR3 is 16 amino acids. CDR1 and CDR2 from the germline V gene are MDHEN and SYDVKM. Trimming stripped 5 bases from V and 1 base from J, with 15 bases between. The DNA for the CDR3 is TGTGCCAGCAGTCCTAACTGGGGGGGGAGCAATCAGCCCCAGCATTTT. Protein product: CASSPNWGGSNQPQHF.

The J gene is TRBJ2-1, the V gene TRBV29-1; TRBD2 aligns across 9 bases. Per the germline V gene, CDR1 is SQVTM and CDR2 is ANQGSEA. The junction had 4 bases not matched to a gene; V was cut back by 4 bases and J by 9 bases. This CDR3 has 12 residues. Here the CDR3 reads CSVAVAGVEQFF. DNA of the CDR3: TGCAGCGTTGCGGTAGCGGGGGTTGAGCAGTTCTTC.

The V gene is TRBV7-2, the J gene TRBJ2-5, with 7 bases lining up with TRBD1. The germline gives CDR1 SGHTA, CDR2 FQGNSA. V gave up 3 bases and J gave up 3 bases; unmatched junction bases: 1. There are 13 residues in the CDR3. CDR3 sequence (DNA): TGTGCCAGCAGCTTTGACAGGGAAGAGACCCAGTACTTC. Its protein product is CASSFDREETQYF.

This rearrangement joins TRBV19 to TRBJ2-7; D possibly corresponds to TRBD2 (5 bases). Germline CDR1 reads LNHDA; CDR2 reads SQIVND (reference sequence). The length of the CDR3 is 15 residues. V was shortened by 7 bases and J by 0 bases, with 16 bases between the two germline ends. The CDR3: CASTDAADSSYEQYF. Here the CDR3 DNA reads TGTGCCAGTACCGATGCGGCGGACTCCTCCTACGAGCAGTACTTC.

The rearrangement links TRBV11-2 to TRBJ2-1, with 10 bases lining up with TRBD2. V gave up 2 bases and J gave up 9 bases; unmatched junction bases: 19. The CDR3 is 19 residues long. The germline V gene encodes CDR1 SGHAT and CDR2 FQNNGV. The chain's CDR3 is CASSLIPSPLAGDRVEQFF. As DNA, the CDR3 is TGTGCCAGCAGCTTAATCCCCTCGCCGCTAGCGGGAGATCGGGTTGAGCAGTTCTTC.

J is TRBJ2-3 and V is TRBV7-9; TRBD2 agrees at 12 bases. The CDR3 runs 15 residues. The trim removed 5 bases at V and 6 bases at J, leaving 6 bases unmatched. The germline gives CDR1 SEHNR, CDR2 FQNEAQ (reference sequence). As DNA, the CDR3 is TGTGCCAGCAGCCTACTAGCGGGGGGATACGATACGCAGTATTTT. The encoded protein is CASSLLAGGYDTQYF.

This chain links TRBV4-2 with TRBJ1-6; no definite D call. The germline V and J ends were trimmed by 0 bases and 10 bases, with 10 bases remaining between them. The CDR3 totals 14 residues. CDR1 is LGHNA and CDR2 is YNFKEQ in the germline V gene. In DNA, the CDR3 is TGTGCCAGCAGCCAAGAGCGAAGTGAGTCACCCCTCCACTTT. Translation gives CASSQERSESPLHF.

The chain carries TRBV5-1 and TRBJ1-3, with D perhaps TRBD1 (6 bases). CDR1 is SGHRS, CDR2 YFSETQ, per germline. The CDR3 consists of 15 residues. Trimming cost V 2 bases and J 0 bases, with 9 bases left between them. CDR3 nucleotides: TGCGCCAGCAGCTTACAGGGTTACTCTGGAAACACCATATATTTT. The encoded protein is CASSLQGYSGNTIYF.

V gene TRBV7-3 combines with J gene TRBJ2-2; D ambiguous. Trimming shortened V by 2 bases and J by 6 bases, and 7 bases separated the two germline ends. CDR1 is SGHTA and CDR2 is FQGTGA in the germline V gene. The CDR3 is 13 amino acids. The CDR3 reads CASSLEMAGELFF. The DNA for the CDR3 is TGTGCCAGCAGCTTAGAGATGGCCGGGGAGCTGTTTTTT.

As DNA, the CDR3 is TGTGCCAGCATTAATAGGGGCGGTGAGACCCAGTACTTC. This encodes CASINRGGETQYF. The rearrangement uses TRBV12-3 or TRBV12-4 and TRBJ2-5, with D perhaps TRBD1 (5 bases). This CDR3 is 13 amino acids long. V lost 7 bases and J 5 bases, leaving 14 bases between the germline ends.

V is TRBV7-3 and J is TRBJ2-1; a weak D match, TRBD2 (6 bases). CDR3 length equals 16 residues. The germline CDR1 and CDR2 sequences are SGHTA and FQGTGA. Deletions cut 5 bases from V and 0 bases from J, with 14 bases between. In DNA, the CDR3 is TGTGCCAGCAGCCCAGAGTCCGGGAGCTCCTACAATGAGCAGTTCTTC. Amino acid sequence: CASSPESGSSYNEQFF.